A single sample is the source of the 24 T cell receptor beta chains below, sequenced in a study of PD-1 blockade in classical Hodgkin lymphoma. Time point specified: cycle 4 day 1 (C4D1), after more than five weeks of nivolumab. All patients experienced relapse after autologous stem cell transplantation, and brentuximab vedotin exposure was variable. The method was immunoSEQ multiplex PCR; TCRdb's version includes in-frame clones alone and lacks a portion of them. Of 25,000 to 35,000 clones listed, over 60% are singletons. The material sequenced was peripheral blood mononuclear cells (PBMCs), taken before the fourth cycle of nivolumab. Receptors originate from a human donor with classical Hodgkin lymphoma.

V is TRBV13 and J is TRBJ2-7, with 7 bases fitting TRBD1. The germline gives CDR1 PRHDT, CDR2 FYEKMQ (reference sequence). V lost 4 bases and J lost 0; bases outside the gene matches: 3. The CDR3 loop spans 14 amino acids. The CDR3 protein is CASSSWDSSYEQYF. CDR3 DNA sequence: TGTGCCAGCAGCTCCTGGGACAGCTCCTACGAGCAGTACTTC.

The chain is built from TRBV4-1 and TRBJ2-5; D is unresolved. The CDR3 runs to 13 residues. The germline V and J ends were trimmed by 1 base and 1 base, with 4 bases remaining between them. Germline CDR1 and CDR2: MGHRA and YSYEKL. Written as DNA, the CDR3 is TGCGCCAGCAGCCAAGCGGCCCAAGAGACCCAGTACTTC. It yields the protein CASSQAAQETQYF.

This clone was detected once. The rearrangement joins TRBV5-8 to TRBJ2-5; 7 bases fit TRBD1. This CDR3 has 16 amino acids. From germline, CDR1 is SGHTS and CDR2 YDEGEE. J lost 5 bases, V lost 0 bases, and 10 bases had no gene match. The CDR3 sequence is CASSLGARGLAETQYF. For the CDR3, the DNA is TGTGCCAGCAGCTTGGGCGCTAGGGGGCTAGCTGAGACCCAGTACTTC. The variable domain in full, with the rest retrieved from reference TRBV5-8 and TRBJ2-5, is EAGVTQSPTHLIKTRGQQATLRCSPISGHTSVYWYQQALGLGLQFLLWYDEGEERNRGNFPPRFSGRQFPNYSSELNVNALELEDSALYLCASSLGARGLAETQYFGPGTRLLVL.

V is TRBV13 and J is TRBJ1-2, with D maybe TRBD1 (5 bases). This CDR3 is 15 amino acids long. The V gene's germline CDR1 is PRHDT and CDR2 FYEKMQ (reference sequence). Trimming took 0 bases from V and 13 from J, leaving 21 bases between them. CDR3 coding DNA: TGTGCCAGCAGCTTAGGGCAGGGCCGGGGAAGGTACGGCACCTTC. Translating gives CASSLGQGRGRYGTF.

The rearrangement joins TRBV5-1 to TRBJ2-1, with 11 bases that match TRBD2. The ends lost 2 bases at V and 0 bases at J; junction bases unmatched: 1. Looked up from germline, CDR1 is SGHRS and CDR2 is YFSETQ. This CDR3 is built from 16 residues. CDR3: CASSFTSGSSYNEQFF. The CDR3 region has the DNA TGCGCCAGCAGCTTTACTAGCGGGAGCTCCTACAATGAGCAGTTCTTC.

A single count supports this clone. The chain carries TRBV19 and TRBJ1-1, with TRBD1 matching over 8 bases. Germline CDR1 reads LNHDA; CDR2 reads SQIVND (reference sequence). V trimming: 1 base; J trimming: 5 bases; junction bases outside the gene matches: 6. The CDR3 consists of 15 residues. The CDR3 nucleotides read TGTGCCAGTAGTATAGCCGGACAGGGTAGGACTGAAGCTTTCTTT. It yields the protein CASSIAGQGRTEAFF.

This chain uses TRBV28 with TRBJ2-5, with D perhaps matching TRBD2 (5 bases). Germline V gene sequence: CDR1 MDHEN, CDR2 SYDVKM. This CDR3 has 14 residues. V was pared by 5 bases and J by 7 bases, with 17 bases between. CDR3 nucleotides: TGTGCCAGCAGTCCAATCGGGAAATCGTTGACCCAGTACTTC. This sequence encodes CASSPIGKSLTQYF.

V usage is TRBV19 and J usage is TRBJ2-1; D not certain. V was shortened by 5 bases and J by 3 bases, with 17 bases between the two germline ends. The CDR3 consists of 16 residues. Per the germline V gene, CDR1 is LNHDA and CDR2 is SQIVND (reference sequence). CDR3 loop: CASSLSDLGYYNEQFF. The CDR3 coding sequence is TGTGCCAGTAGTCTTTCGGACCTCGGGTACTACAATGAGCAGTTCTTC.

The chain combines TRBV30 with TRBJ1-6; TRBD1 might be the D (5 bases). Germline loops: CDR1 GTSNPN, CDR2 SVGIG (reference sequence). The CDR3 is 12 residues long. V lost 5 bases, J lost 10 bases, and 12 bases lay in between. CDR3 nucleotides: TGTGCCTGGGGATCCCCAGGGTCACCCCTCCACTTT. It is translated as CAWGSPGSPLHF.

The chain couples TRBV7-8 to TRBJ2-1; no clear D. The V gene's germline CDR1 is SGHVS and CDR2 FQNEAQ. The CDR3 sequence is 12 residues long. Between the trimmed V and J ends, which lost 1 base and 7 bases, there was a span of 5 bases. The CDR3 coding sequence is TGTGCCAGCAGCTTAGAGGGAAATGAGCAGTTCTTC. It specifies CASSLEGNEQFF.

The rearrangement links TRBV7-2 to TRBJ1-2, with TRBD1 matching over 9 bases. Germline CDR1 reads SGHTA; CDR2 reads FQGNSA. V gave up 3 bases and J gave up 6 bases; unmatched junction bases: 2. The CDR3 has 13 amino acids. CDR3 in amino acids: CASSFRQGDGYTF. The CDR3 coding sequence is TGTGCCAGCAGCTTCAGACAGGGGGATGGCTACACCTTC. The full variable domain, rest sourced from reference TRBV7-2 and TRBJ1-2, is GAGVSQSPSNKVTEKGKDVELRCDPISGHTALYWYRQSLGQGLEFLIYFQGNSAPDKSGLPSDRFSAERTGGSVSTLTIQRTQQEDSAVYLCASSFRQGDGYTFGSGTRLTVV.

V usage is TRBV19 and J usage is TRBJ2-3; 8 bases agree with TRBD2. Germline CDR1 LNHDA, CDR2 SQIVND (reference sequence). With V trimmed by 3 bases and J by 6 bases, 8 bases remained unmatched. The CDR3 length is 15 residues. DNA for the CDR3: TGTGCCAGTAGTATTAACGGGAGGGCCTCCGATACGCAGTATTTT. Translating it yields CASSINGRASDTQYF.

The V call is TRBV18, the J call TRBJ1-2; TRBD1 is a possible D gene (6 bases). Germline CDR1 and CDR2: KGHSH and LQKENI. The CDR3 totals 15 residues. Trimming removed 4 bases from V and 4 bases from J, with 16 bases in between. This chain's CDR3 is CASSRGRGQPYGYTF. The CDR3, as DNA: TGTGCCAGCTCACGGGGCAGGGGTCAACCCTATGGCTACACCTTC.

The count of this clone is one. The chain uses TRBV19 and TRBJ1-5; the D gene is possibly TRBD1 (6 bases). The CDR3 runs 16 residues. CDR1 is LNHDA and CDR2 is SQIVND in the germline V gene (reference sequence). The V end was cut by 5 bases, the J end by 1 base, with 15 bases between. The CDR3 DNA reads TGTGCCAGTAGTTTTGGGACATGGGCCAGCAATCAGCCCCAGCATTTT. The encoded protein is CASSFGTWASNQPQHF.

The chain combines TRBV6-6 with TRBJ1-2; weak D call: TRBD1 (5 bases). This CDR3 spans 14 amino acids. Looked up from germline, CDR1 is MNHNY and CDR2 is SVGAGI (reference sequence). The V end lost 0 bases, the J end lost 4 bases, and 9 bases lay between the germline ends. The CDR3: CASSYSGVTYGYTF. CDR3 in DNA: TGTGCCAGCAGTTACTCGGGGGTTACCTATGGCTACACCTTC.

In this sample, this clone turned up once. The chain recombines TRBV5-6 with TRBJ2-7, with D possibly matching TRBD1 (5 bases). Germline loops: CDR1 SGHDT, CDR2 YYEEEE. The CDR3 has 13 amino acids. The V gene lost 3 bases and the J gene lost 4 bases, with 11 bases spanning the gap. The CDR3 bases are TGTGCCAGCAGCTACCAGGGTATGTACGAGCAGTACTTC. It yields the protein CASSYQGMYEQYF.

The chain is built from TRBV11-3 and TRBJ2-1, with TRBD2 identical over 9 bases. J lost 1 base, V lost 0 bases, and 4 bases had no gene match. Looked up from germline, CDR1 is SGHNT and CDR2 is YENEEA. The CDR3 length is 17 residues. DNA of the CDR3: TGTGCCAGCAGCTTAGATCGTCTAGCGGGATCCTACAATGAGCAGTTCTTC. Translated, it gives CASSLDRLAGSYNEQFF.

The rearrangement uses TRBV28 and TRBJ1-3, with D perhaps TRBD1 (5 bases). The germline V gene has CDR1 MDHEN and CDR2 SYDVKM. The CDR3 runs to 16 residues. Between the trimmed V and J ends, which lost 5 bases and 2 bases, there was a span of 16 bases. CDR3 sequence reads: CASSPPGLGAGNTIYF. CDR3 nucleotide sequence: TGTGCCAGCAGTCCACCAGGGTTAGGGGCTGGAAACACCATATATTTT.

The V and J genes are TRBV7-2 and TRBJ1-1; D not resolved. The CDR3 runs to 13 residues. In germline, CDR1 is SGHTA, CDR2 FQGNSA. V was trimmed by 1 base and J by 5 bases, leaving 8 bases between them. Here the CDR3 DNA reads TGTGCCAGCAGCTTAGTCGCAGGAACTGAAGCTTTCTTT. Translating it yields CASSLVAGTEAFF.

The V gene is TRBV10-2, the J gene TRBJ2-7; D may correspond to TRBD1 or TRBD2 (5 bases each). Trimming took 6 bases from V and 1 from J, leaving 13 bases between them. This CDR3 region has 14 residues. CDR1 WSHSY and CDR2 SAAADI come from the germline V gene. CDR3 coding DNA: TGCGCCAGCAGCTCCGGGACCTCTTCCTACGAGCAGTACTTC. As protein: CASSSGTSSYEQYF.

The gene calls are TRBV27 and TRBJ2-7; 12 bases are a match to TRBD2. Germline V gene data show CDR1 as MNHEY and CDR2 as SMNVEV (reference sequence). V dropped 0 bases and J dropped 4; count of bases not matched to a gene: 7. The CDR3 has 17 residues. CDR3: CASSLSILAGGGYEQYF. CDR3 DNA sequence: TGTGCCAGCAGTTTATCTATCCTAGCGGGAGGGGGATACGAGCAGTACTTC.

The V call is TRBV4-1, the J call TRBJ2-4, with TRBD1 as a possible D gene (5 bases). The CDR3 is made up of 14 amino acids. The V end lost 4 bases, the J end lost 7 bases, and 14 bases lay between the germline ends. Germline V CDR1 and CDR2: MGHRA, YSYEKL. For the CDR3, the DNA is TGCGCCAGCAGCCCGTCCAGGCCAGGGAACATTCAGTACTTC. Its protein product is CASSPSRPGNIQYF.

This chain connects TRBV19 to TRBJ1-2; 9 bases align to TRBD1. Germline V gene lookup returns CDR1 LNHDA and CDR2 SQIVND (reference sequence). CDR3 length: 13 residues. Unmatched junction bases numbered 0, after V lost 4 bases and J lost 3 bases. CDR3 in amino acids: CASSRTGDYGYTF. Written as DNA, the CDR3 is TGTGCCAGTAGTAGGACAGGGGACTATGGCTACACCTTC. Filled out from reference TRBV19 and TRBJ1-2, the complete variable domain reads DGGITQSPKYLFRKEGQNVTLSCEQNLNHDAMYWYRQDPGQGLRLIYYSQIVNDFQKGDIAEGYSVSREKKESFPLTVTSAQKNPTAFYLCASSRTGDYGYTFGSGTRLTVV.

CDR3 in amino acids: CASSLPGGRPDTQYF. CDR3 coding DNA: TGTGCCAGCTCACTTCCGGGAGGGCGGCCAGATACGCAGTATTTT. J is TRBJ2-3 and V is TRBV18; 8 positions agree with TRBD2. The germline V gene encodes CDR1 KGHSH and CDR2 LQKENI. Trimming removed 4 bases from V and 4 bases from J; junction bases left unmatched: 7. The CDR3 loop spans 15 amino acids.